A single sample is the source of the 20 T cell receptor beta chains below, sequenced in a study of control samples from healthy donors and cancer patients. Clones were read by immunoSEQ multiplex PCR, and TCRdb kept only the in-frame ones, dropping some. Of around 89,000 clones in the sample, 82% were seen once. Sequencing was done on a sample of blood. These receptors came from a woman in her sixties or seventies in good health.

The CDR3 nucleotides are TGTGCCAGCCAACTTATCCCCGAGATGGCAGAAAAACTGTTTTTT. The encoded protein is CASQLIPEMAEKLFF. The V gene is TRBV6-5, the J gene TRBJ1-4; no reliable D call. The CDR3 spans 15 residues. Germline V lookup: CDR1 MNHEY, CDR2 SVGAGI. Trimming removed 8 bases from V and 8 bases from J, with 21 bases in between.

The chain is built from TRBV7-2 and TRBJ2-5; no reliable D call. Trimming took off 5 bases at V and 2 bases at J, with 9 bases between the two ends. The CDR3 runs to 13 residues. Looked up from germline, CDR1 is SGHTA and CDR2 is FQGNSA. The CDR3 here is CASSPWAQETQYF. DNA of the CDR3: TGTGCCAGCAGCCCTTGGGCTCAAGAGACCCAGTACTTC.

V and J are TRBV27 and TRBJ1-6; D is possibly TRBD1 (6 bases). V was pared by 6 bases and J by 5 bases, with 14 bases between. From germline, CDR1 is MNHEY and CDR2 SMNVEV (reference sequence). CDR3 length equals 15 residues. CDR3 in DNA: TGTGCCAGCAGCCAGCGATGGACAGATAATTCACCCCTCCACTTT. Translating gives CASSQRWTDNSPLHF.

This chain uses TRBV11-2 with TRBJ2-1; D is uncertain. Trimming pared 0 bases from V and 7 bases from J, leaving 13 bases between. The CDR3 spans 15 residues. Looked up from germline, CDR1 is SGHAT and CDR2 is FQNNGV. The CDR3 coding sequence is TGTGCCAGCAGCTTAGAGCTCCAGAGGTGGAATGAGCAGTTCTTC. Translation gives CASSLELQRWNEQFF. Based on the CDR3 plus reference TRBV11-2 and TRBJ2-1, the full variable domain is EAGVAQSPRYKIIEKRQSVAFWCNPISGHATLYWYQQILGQGPKLLIQFQNNGVVDDSQLPKDRFSAERLKGVDSTLKIQPAKLEDSAVYLCASSLELQRWNEQFFGPGTRLTVL.

The V gene is TRBV6-6, the J gene TRBJ1-2; TRBD1 matches at 8 bases. Germline trimming cut 2 bases from V and 4 bases from J; bases unmatched to any gene: 6. The CDR3 sequence is 15 residues long. Germline V CDR1 and CDR2: MNHNY, SVGAGI (reference sequence). The CDR3 region has the DNA TGTGCCAGCAGTTACGGACAGGGAGGCGGCTATGGCTACACCTTC. Translating it yields CASSYGQGGGYGYTF.

V gene TRBV6-4 combines with J gene TRBJ2-2; D possibly corresponds to TRBD1 (6 bases). The CDR3 covers 14 residues. Between the trimmed V and J ends, which lost 5 bases and 5 bases, there was a span of 12 bases. Germline CDR1 is MRHNA and CDR2 is SNTAGT. The CDR3 spells CASSLFGTTGELFF. The DNA of the CDR3 is TGTGCCAGCAGTTTATTTGGGACAACCGGGGAGCTGTTTTTT.

The chain's CDR3 is CASSPATGREDEAFF. The DNA for the CDR3 is TGTGCCAGCAGCCCTGCCACAGGGCGGGAGGATGAAGCTTTCTTT. The J gene is TRBJ1-1, the V gene TRBV7-9; perhaps TRBD1 as D (6 bases). The V gene lost 5 bases and the J gene lost 7 bases, with 20 bases spanning the gap. Germline V gene data show CDR1 as SEHNR and CDR2 as FQNEAQ (reference sequence). The CDR3 contains 15 residues.

The J gene is TRBJ1-1, the V gene TRBV6-6; D is ambiguous. The germline V gene has CDR1 MNHNY and CDR2 SVGAGI (reference sequence). The CDR3 runs 12 residues. V was clipped by 5 bases and J by 1 base, with 5 bases between them. CDR3 nucleotides: TGTGCCAGCAGTCGAGCGAACACTGAAGCTTTCTTT. It translates to CASSRANTEAFF.

The chain has TRBV29-1 and TRBJ2-7, with TRBD2 identical over 7 bases. Germline CDR1 SQVTM, CDR2 ANQGSEA. The CDR3 is made up of 14 amino acids. V gave up 1 base and J gave up 4 bases; unmatched junction bases: 7. CDR3 in DNA: TGCAGCGTTGAAGTTGCGGGACTAAGTTACGAGCAGTACTTC. It specifies CSVEVAGLSYEQYF.

The chain is built from TRBV12-3 or TRBV12-4 and TRBJ2-5; D is uncertain. The V end lost 3 bases, the J end lost 5 bases, and 7 bases lay between the germline ends. The CDR3 loop spans 12 amino acids. In DNA form, the CDR3 reads TGTGCCAGCAGTTTGTATGGCGAGACCCAGTACTTC. It translates to CASSLYGETQYF.

This chain connects TRBV5-8 to TRBJ1-1; no firm D call. The CDR3 covers 13 residues. Trimming cost V 3 bases and J 4 bases, with 10 bases left between them. Germline CDR1 SGHTS, CDR2 YDEGEE. The CDR3 nucleotides read TGTGCCAGCAGCTACGTAGCGGGCACTGAAGCTTTCTTT. Protein: CASSYVAGTEAFF.

The rearrangement joins TRBV6-5 to TRBJ2-1; TRBD2 matches at 12 bases. Germline loops: CDR1 MNHEY, CDR2 SVGAGI. CDR3 length equals 15 residues. The J segment lost 4 bases and the V segment lost 6 bases, leaving 4 bases of the junction unmatched. The DNA for the CDR3 is TGTGCCAGCAGCTTACTAGCGGGAGGTTACAATGAGCAGTTCTTC. It specifies CASSLLAGGYNEQFF.

The chain carries TRBV6-1 and TRBJ2-3, with 7 bases identical to TRBD2. The trim removed 2 bases at V and 4 bases at J, leaving 3 bases unmatched. The CDR3 covers 14 residues. Germline V gene lookup returns CDR1 MNHNS and CDR2 SASEGT. The CDR3 is CASSEILAADTQYF. The CDR3 DNA is TGTGCCAGCAGTGAAATCCTAGCGGCAGATACGCAGTATTTT.

This clone has just a few counts. This sequence joins TRBV5-1 and TRBJ1-1, with 9 bases that match TRBD1. The germline gives CDR1 SGHRS, CDR2 YFSETQ. This CDR3 is 13 amino acids long. With 0 bases clipped from V and 7 bases from J, the junction kept 1 base outside the gene matches. CDR3 DNA: TGCGCCAGCAGCTTGGGACAGGGGGTTGAAGCTTTCTTT. It codes for CASSLGQGVEAFF.

The chain carries TRBV5-1 and TRBJ2-7; no clear D gene. V dropped 4 bases and J dropped 3 bases, with 17 bases sitting between them. Germline-derived CDR1 and CDR2 are SGHRS and YFSETQ. The CDR3 loop spans 15 amino acids. CDR3 nucleotide sequence: TGCGCCAGCAGCGCTCGCCCAGGTGGAGACTACGAGCAGTACTTC. Residues: CASSARPGGDYEQYF. The whole variable domain, filled in from reference TRBV5-1 and TRBJ2-7, reads KAGVTQTPRYLIKTRGQQVTLSCSPISGHRSVSWYQQTPGQGLQFLFEYFSETQRNKGNFPGRFSGRQFSNSRSEMNVSTLELGDSALYLCASSARPGGDYEQYFGPGTRLTVT.

The sample holds a few counts of this clone. The chain couples TRBV11-2 to TRBJ2-5, with D possibly being TRBD2 (5 bases). Germline V gene data show CDR1 as SGHAT and CDR2 as FQNNGV. This CDR3 region has 12 residues. Trimming stripped 5 bases from V and 8 bases from J, with 12 bases between. Written as DNA, the CDR3 is TGTGCCAGCAGCCATCGGACTTTAACCCAGTACTTC. Protein sequence: CASSHRTLTQYF.

The chain is built from TRBV7-9 and TRBJ1-1, with D unclear. Germline lookup yields CDR1 SEHNR and CDR2 FQNEAQ (reference sequence). The CDR3 totals 11 residues. V was shortened by 4 bases and J by 3 bases, with 3 bases between the two germline ends. The CDR3 region is CASSSHTEAFF. The CDR3 DNA sequence: TGTGCCAGCAGCTCCCACACTGAAGCTTTCTTT.

This chain links TRBV2 with TRBJ2-7; unclear D gene. Germline V gene data show CDR1 as SNHLY and CDR2 as FYNNEI. The V end lost 7 bases, the J end lost 0 bases, and 19 bases lay between the germline ends. The CDR3 length is 16 residues. The CDR3 DNA reads TGTGCCAGCAAACCTCGGCACTACCTCAACTCCTACGAGCAGTACTTC. It translates to CASKPRHYLNSYEQYF.

The chain has TRBV27 and TRBJ2-1; D is undetermined. From germline, CDR1 is MNHEY and CDR2 SMNVEV (reference sequence). V was trimmed by 3 bases and J by 6 bases, leaving 9 bases between them. The CDR3 consists of 13 residues. Here the CDR3 DNA reads TGTGCCAGCAGTTTCAACTTCCCCAATGAGCAGTTCTTC. Translated, it gives CASSFNFPNEQFF.

The CDR3 loop is CASSFTQSYNEQFF. The CDR3 DNA reads as TGTGCCAGCAGTTTTACTCAGAGCTACAATGAGCAGTTCTTC. The rearrangement links TRBV28 to TRBJ2-1, with no clear D. The germline CDR1 and CDR2 sequences are MDHEN and SYDVKM. V lost 3 bases and J 3 bases, leaving 9 bases between the germline ends. The CDR3 has 14 residues.